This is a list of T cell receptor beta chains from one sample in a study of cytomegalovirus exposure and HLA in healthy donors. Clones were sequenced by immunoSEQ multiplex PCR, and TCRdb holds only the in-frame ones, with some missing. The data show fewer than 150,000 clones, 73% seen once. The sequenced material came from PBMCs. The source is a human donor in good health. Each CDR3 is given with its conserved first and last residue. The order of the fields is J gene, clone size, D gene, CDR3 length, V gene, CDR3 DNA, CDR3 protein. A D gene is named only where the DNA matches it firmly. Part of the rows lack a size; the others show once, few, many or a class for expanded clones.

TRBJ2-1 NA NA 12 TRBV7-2 TGTGCCAGCAGCTTAATCTCGGGGGAGCAGTTCTTC CASSLISGEQFF
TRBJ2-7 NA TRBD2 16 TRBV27 TGTGCCAGCAGACCGATGCTAGCGGACCTCTCCTACGAGCAGTACTTC CASRPMLADLSYEQYF
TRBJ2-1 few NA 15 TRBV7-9 TGTGCCAGCACCATTGGGGGCGATGGTTTTTGTGAGCAGTTCTTC CASTIGGDGFCEQFF
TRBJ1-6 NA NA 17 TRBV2 TGTGCCAGCAGTGAATGGGTAGTAATAAGGGGAAATTCACCCCTCCACTTT CASSEWVVIRGNSPLHF
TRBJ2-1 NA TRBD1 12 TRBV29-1 TGCAGCGTTGTACAGGGGTACAATGAGCAGTTCTTC CSVVQGYNEQFF
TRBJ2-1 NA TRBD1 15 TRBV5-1 TGCGCCAGCGGGACCCAGACAGGGGCGGGAAATGAGCAGTTCTTC CASGTQTGAGNEQFF
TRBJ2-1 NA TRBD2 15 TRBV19 TGTGCCAGTAGTAGGGAGTTTATGGCGGGAGGTGAGCAGTTCTTC CASSREFMAGGEQFF
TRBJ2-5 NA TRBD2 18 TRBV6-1 TGTGCCAGCAGTGATCGGACTAGCGGGTTCTCCCTTTTAGGTGAGCAGTACTTC CASSDRTSGFSLLGEQYF
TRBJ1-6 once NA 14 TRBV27 TGTGCCAGCAGTTTTGGGCATCCTAATTCACCCCTCCACTTT CASSFGHPNSPLHF
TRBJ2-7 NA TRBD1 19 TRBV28 TGTGCCAGCAGTTTCCTATTTCCGGGACAGAATTTCCTAGCCTACGAGCAGTACTTC CASSFLFPGQNFLAYEQYF
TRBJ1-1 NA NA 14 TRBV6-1 TGTGCCAGCAGTCCCAGGGGCTACGGTACTGAAGCTTTCTTT CASSPRGYGTEAFF
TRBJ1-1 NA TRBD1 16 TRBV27 TGTGCCAGCAGCCGCCCCGGACAGGGTCCGATGACCGAAGCTTTCTTT CASSRPGQGPMTEAFF
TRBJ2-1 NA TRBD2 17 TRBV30 TGTGCCTGTATCGGACTAGCGGGAGAATTACCCTACAATGAGCAGTTCTTC CACIGLAGELPYNEQFF
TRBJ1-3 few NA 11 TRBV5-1 TGCGCCAGCAGCTCAGAAAGAACCATATATTTT CASSSERTIYF
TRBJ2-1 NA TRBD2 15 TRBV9 TGTGCCAGCAGCGTAGGTAGCGGGGGGGAATGGGAGCAGTTCTTC CASSVGSGGEWEQFF
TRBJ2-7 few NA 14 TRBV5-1 TGCGCCAGCAGCTTGGGAGACAGGCTCTCCGAGCAGTACTTC CASSLGDRLSEQYF
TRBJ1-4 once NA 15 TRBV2 TGTGCCAGCAGTGAAGGTGAAGGGGTTTGGGAAAAACTGTTTTTT CASSEGEGVWEKLFF
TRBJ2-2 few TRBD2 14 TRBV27 TGTGCCAGCAGTATAGCGGGGAACACCGGGGAGCTGTTTTTT CASSIAGNTGELFF
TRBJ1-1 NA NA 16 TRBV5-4 TGTGCCAGCAGTAAAGGGAGGGACGGGGGTTACACTGAAGCTTTCTTT CASSKGRDGGYTEAFF
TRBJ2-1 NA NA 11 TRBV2 TGTGCCAGCTCCTTGGAGGAGGAGCAGTTCTTC CASSLEEEQFF
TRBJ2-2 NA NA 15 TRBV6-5 TGTGCCAGCAGTTACGGCGTTAGCGCCACCGGGGAGCTGTTTTTT CASSYGVSATGELFF
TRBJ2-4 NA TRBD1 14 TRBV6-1 TGTGCCAGCAGTGAAGAGGGGGCGAGAAACATTCAGTACTTC CASSEEGARNIQYF
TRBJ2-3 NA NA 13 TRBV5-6 TGTGCCAGCAGCTCCGCAGGGTCAGATACGCAGTATTTT CASSSAGSDTQYF
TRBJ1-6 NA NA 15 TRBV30 TGTGCCTGGAGTCGAGGGTGGCCCTATAATTCACCCCTCCACTTT CAWSRGWPYNSPLHF
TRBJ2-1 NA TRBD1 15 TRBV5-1 TGCGCCAGCAGACCGGGACAGGGGGGGCACAATGAGCAGTTCTTC CASRPGQGGHNEQFF
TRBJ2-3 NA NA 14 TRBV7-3 TGTGCCAGCAGCTTAGCTGGCAACACAGATACGCAGTATTTT CASSLAGNTDTQYF
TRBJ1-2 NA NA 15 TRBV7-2 TGTGCCAGCAGCCCAATTTCGGGGGGGGACTATGGCTACACCTTC CASSPISGGDYGYTF
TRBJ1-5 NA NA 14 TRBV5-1 TGCGCCAGCAGCTTCGGGGGGGATGGGGAGCCCCAGCATTTT CASSFGGDGEPQHF
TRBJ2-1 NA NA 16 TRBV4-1 TGCGCCAGCAGCCAGGGCTTATTATTCTCCTACAATGAGCAGTTCTTC CASSQGLLFSYNEQFF
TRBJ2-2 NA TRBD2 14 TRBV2 TGTGCCAGCGGACTAGCGGGAGGGTTCGGGGAGCTGTTTTTT CASGLAGGFGELFF
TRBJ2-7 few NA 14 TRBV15 TGTGCCACCAGCAGAGTGGCAGACTCACGTTCTCGGTACTTC CATSRVADSRSRYF
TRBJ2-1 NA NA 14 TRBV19 TGTGCCAGTAGTCCGACTGGCTCCTACAATGAGCAGTTCTTC CASSPTGSYNEQFF
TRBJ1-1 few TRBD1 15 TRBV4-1 TGCGCCAGCAGCCAATCACAGGGGCTGGACACTGAAGCTTTCTTT CASSQSQGLDTEAFF
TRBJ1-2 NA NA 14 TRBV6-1 TGTGCCAGCAGTGAAGAAGGGGAAAAAGGTGGCTACACCTTC CASSEEGEKGGYTF